This paragraph covers one T cell receptor beta chain sequence. This CDR3 comprises 16 residues. Germline V gene lookup returns CDR1 SGHDN and CDR2 FVKESK. V lost 1 base, J lost 5 bases, and 17 bases lay in between. The data stem from a study of cytomegalovirus exposure and HLA in healthy donors. The PCR used 60 Vbeta and 13 Jbeta primers. Sequencing was performed with immunoSEQ multiplex PCR; in TCRdb, only in-frame clones are kept and a portion is missing. The sample lists roughly 120,000 clones, 70% to 80% occurring once. The sample taken for sequencing was PBMCs. The TCR comes from a woman aged 50 to 60 in good health and CMV-seropositive. The chain links TRBV14 to TRBJ1-1, with D perhaps matching TRBD1 (5 bases). The CDR3 protein is CASSQGSRGYYTEAFF. CDR3 in DNA: TGTGCCAGCAGCCAAGGGTCAAGGGGATACTATACTGAAGCTTTCTTT.